This T cell receptor (beta chain) derives from a study of beta chain features in type 1 diabetes. Germline V gene lookup returns CDR1 SGHRS and CDR2 YFSETQ. V was clipped by 2 bases and J by 2 bases; unmatched bases: 6. The CDR3 has 15 amino acids. TCRB transcripts that were expressed got sequenced, as all of the isolated RNA had been reverse transcribed. The protocol was immunoSEQ multiplex PCR, while the TCRdb copy is restricted to in-frame clones and leaves out a portion. The data contain roughly 400,000 clones, approximately 15% of them singletons. This clone was seen a few times. Its cognate antigen is unknown. Broader study findings: In the patient group, naive, central memory and Treg TCRB repertoires seemed more alike than in the healthy donor group. Still unanswered here is whether HLA type influences TCRB rearrangement.

The source of this sequence is a man aged 25 to 40 in good health. Source material: naive CD4+ T cells from blood. The chain carries TRBV5-1 and TRBJ2-7; 8 positions match TRBD1. CDR3 bases: TGCGCCAGCAGCTTAAGCCAGGGGGCGACCTACGAGCAGTACTTC. It specifies CASSLSQGATYEQYF.